These 29 T cell receptor beta chains were all obtained from the same sample, sequenced in a study of blood T cell repertoires in COVID-19. Libraries were prepared by immunoSEQ multiplex PCR; TCRdb keeps only in-frame clonotypes and omits some of them. The profile shows roughly 97,000 clones, about 80% of them singletons. Sequences were obtained from peripheral blood. The receptors stem from a man between 70 and 80 years old with acute or convalescent COVID-19.

This sequence joins TRBV27 and TRBJ1-4; 11 bases match TRBD1. V lost 0 bases to trimming and J lost 11 bases; unmatched junction nucleotides: 5. Germline-derived CDR1 and CDR2 are MNHEY and SMNVEV (reference sequence). CDR3 length equals 15 residues. This chain's CDR3 is CASSLSRDRGLKLFF. CDR3 nucleotide sequence: TGTGCCAGCAGTTTATCGCGGGACAGGGGGTTGAAACTGTTTTTT.

The chain is built from TRBV7-9 and TRBJ2-1, with D possibly TRBD1 on 5 matching bases. CDR1 and CDR2 from the germline V gene are SEHNR and FQNEAQ (reference sequence). V gave up 5 bases and J gave up 1 base, with 18 bases separating them. This CDR3 comprises 17 residues. Here the CDR3 DNA reads TGTGCCAGCAGCCTTCAAGACCCCAGGGTATCCTACAATGAGCAGTTCTTC. It yields the protein CASSLQDPRVSYNEQFF.

This chain joins TRBV30 and TRBJ2-7; 9 nucleotides align to TRBD2. Germline V gene data show CDR1 as GTSNPN and CDR2 as SVGIG (reference sequence). There are 16 residues in the CDR3. V shed 3 bases, J shed 4 bases, and the junction held 13 bases outside the gene matches. CDR3 region: CAWSRRDLAGQYEQYF. The CDR3 coding sequence is TGTGCCTGGAGCCGAAGGGACCTAGCGGGGCAATACGAGCAGTACTTC.

This clone was seen only once. J is TRBJ1-6 and V is TRBV28, with D perhaps TRBD1 (6 bases). The CDR3 contains 14 residues. The germline V gene encodes CDR1 MDHEN and CDR2 SYDVKM. The germline V and J ends were trimmed by 5 bases and 8 bases, with 13 bases remaining between them. In nucleotides, the CDR3 is TGTGCCAGCAGTACCCGGGACAATTATTCACCCCTCCACTTT. It codes for CASSTRDNYSPLHF. Combining the CDR3 with reference TRBV28 and TRBJ1-6 gives the whole variable domain DVKVTQSSRYLVKRTGEKVFLECVQDMDHENMFWYRQDPGLGLRLIYFSYDVKMKEKGDIPEGYSVSREKKERFSLILESASTNQTSMYLCASSTRDNYSPLHFGNGTRLTVT.

The chain carries TRBV5-4 and TRBJ1-6; maybe TRBD1 (5 bases). The CDR3 is 15 amino acids. The germline V gene encodes CDR1 SGHNT and CDR2 YYREEE (reference sequence). Trimming took 4 bases from V and 9 from J, leaving 17 bases between them. The CDR3 loop reads CASSQGPTRGSPLHF. CDR3 DNA: TGTGCCAGCAGCCAGGGCCCAACAAGGGGTTCACCCCTCCACTTT.

The chain recombines TRBV18 with TRBJ2-5; no definite D call. CDR3 length: 15 residues. In germline, CDR1 is KGHSH, CDR2 LQKENI. With 1 base removed from V and 4 bases from J, the gap between germline ends came to 13 bases. The CDR3 is CASSPRSQAGETQYF. In DNA form, the CDR3 reads TGTGCCAGCTCACCACGCTCTCAGGCCGGAGAGACCCAGTACTTC.

J is TRBJ2-7 and V is TRBV6-5; TRBD2 matches 12 bases. The ends lost 8 bases at V and 2 bases at J; junction bases unmatched: 7. The CDR3 spans 15 residues. Germline V gene data show CDR1 as MNHEY and CDR2 as SVGAGI. The CDR3 nucleotides are TGTGCCAGCGTACCGCTAGCGGGGGGGCCCTACGAGCAGTACTTC. It yields the protein CASVPLAGGPYEQYF.

The CDR3 DNA sequence: TGTGCCAGCTCAACCGGGACAAGTACCCTCTTTGCCAAAAACATTCAGTACTTC. Translating gives CASSTGTSTLFAKNIQYF. J is TRBJ2-4 and V is TRBV18; D is possibly TRBD1 (6 bases). V dropped 5 bases and J dropped 1 base, with 21 bases sitting between them. The CDR3 totals 18 residues. Per germline, CDR1 KGHSH and CDR2 LQKENI.

The J gene is TRBJ1-1, the V gene TRBV30; 11 bases are shared with TRBD1. The germline CDR1 and CDR2 sequences are GTSNPN and SVGIG (reference sequence). Trimming took 3 bases from V and 2 from J; bases not matched to a gene: 5. This CDR3 region has 15 residues. Written as DNA, the CDR3 is TGTGCCTGGAGAAGAGGACAGGGGGCAAACACTGAAGCTTTCTTT. Encoded protein: CAWRRGQGANTEAFF.

The CDR3 here is CASSPQRQNSGNTIYF. DNA of the CDR3: TGTGCCAGCTCACCACAACGACAAAACTCTGGAAACACCATATATTTT. This rearrangement joins TRBV18 to TRBJ1-3; no reliable D call. Between the trimmed V and J ends, which lost 1 base and 0 bases, there was a span of 10 bases. This CDR3 has 16 residues. Germline V gene data show CDR1 as KGHSH and CDR2 as LQKENI.

This clone has only one observation. The chain links TRBV7-8 to TRBJ1-2; weak D call: TRBD1 (5 bases). The CDR3 is 15 residues long. Germline V gives CDR1 SGHVS, CDR2 FQNEAQ. V was clipped by 1 base and J by 3 bases, with 12 bases between them. CDR3 in DNA: TGTGCCAGCAGCTTAGTGGGGACTGGGGACTATGGCTACACCTTC. It specifies CASSLVGTGDYGYTF.

V is TRBV6-5 and J is TRBJ2-3, with 10 bases aligning to TRBD2. The CDR3 is made up of 15 amino acids. Germline V gives CDR1 MNHEY, CDR2 SVGAGI. The V and J ends lost 6 bases and 4 bases, in that order; junction bases with no gene match: 7. The CDR3 nucleotides are TGTGCCAGCAGCTTCAGCGGGGGGGCCTCAGATACGCAGTATTTT. Protein: CASSFSGGASDTQYF.

The chain is built from TRBV19 and TRBJ2-5, with D maybe TRBD2 (6 bases). The germline V gene encodes CDR1 LNHDA and CDR2 SQIVND (reference sequence). The V and J ends lost 5 bases and 4 bases respectively, with 11 bases between them. This CDR3 spans 13 amino acids. CDR3 nucleotides: TGTGCCAGTAGTGGGGCGGGACGAGAGACCCAGTACTTC. It translates to CASSGAGRETQYF.

The chain links TRBV5-1 to TRBJ2-3; 7 bases are a match to TRBD1. The V gene end was trimmed by 0 bases and the J gene end by 5 bases; junction bases not matched to a gene: 3. The CDR3 is 14 residues long. CDR1 is SGHRS and CDR2 is YFSETQ in the germline V gene. CDR3 sequence (DNA): TGCGCCAGCAGCTTGGTACAGGGGTTAGATACGCAGTATTTT. Protein sequence: CASSLVQGLDTQYF.

The CDR3 DNA reads as TGTGCCAGCAGCGTAGGACAGGGTCAGGGCAATCAGCCCCAGCATTTT. This translates into CASSVGQGQGNQPQHF. This sequence joins TRBV9 and TRBJ1-5; TRBD1 aligns across 7 bases. Trimming took 0 bases from V and 2 from J; bases not matched to a gene: 5. Germline CDR1 SGDLS, CDR2 YYNGEE. The CDR3 is 16 residues long.

This clone was seen more than once but under ten times. This chain connects TRBV7-8 to TRBJ2-5, with 11 positions matching TRBD2. Trimming cost V 6 bases and J 5 bases; bases outside gene matches: 29. The CDR3 runs 22 residues. Germline assignment: CDR1 SGHVS and CDR2 FQNEAQ. CDR3 nucleotides: TGTGCCAGCAGTCCCCGGAGGAGGGGGCTCACGGAACTAGCGGGAGTATTCGAGACCCAGTACTTC. Protein product: CASSPRRRGLTELAGVFETQYF.

The table lists this clone with a count of one. This CDR3 is CASSPDKLSNQPQHF. The DNA for the CDR3 is TGTGCCAGCTCACCCGACAAGCTAAGCAATCAGCCCCAGCATTTT. This rearrangement joins TRBV18 to TRBJ1-5; D ambiguous. The germline V gene encodes CDR1 KGHSH and CDR2 LQKENI. The ends were cut back, 3 bases at V and 1 base at J, with 10 bases in the middle. The CDR3 length is 15 residues. Full variable domain (remainder filled in from reference TRBV18 and TRBJ1-5): NAGVMQNPRHLVRRRGQEARLRCSPMKGHSHVYWYRQLPEEGLKFMVYLQKENIIDESGMPKERFSAEFPKEGPSILRIQQVVRGDSAAYFCASSPDKLSNQPQHFGDGTRLSIL.

V and J are TRBV28 and TRBJ2-7; possible D gene TRBD1, 6 bases. Germline assignment: CDR1 MDHEN and CDR2 SYDVKM. The CDR3 totals 14 residues. V lost 5 bases, J lost 0 bases, and 11 bases lay in between. CDR3 protein: CASSPLGGSYEQYF. CDR3 DNA sequence: TGTGCCAGCAGTCCTTTAGGGGGCTCCTACGAGCAGTACTTC.

This chain uses TRBV28 with TRBJ1-5; D might be TRBD1 (5 bases). The germline V gene encodes CDR1 MDHEN and CDR2 SYDVKM. V dropped 5 bases and J dropped 11 bases, with 10 bases sitting between them. This CDR3 has 11 residues. The CDR3 region is CASSPRGTQHF. Here the CDR3 DNA reads TGTGCCAGCAGTCCCCGGGGGACCCAGCATTTT.

This chain uses TRBV30 with TRBJ1-2; D perhaps matches TRBD1 (5 bases). V was shortened by 5 bases and J by 8 bases, with 15 bases between the two germline ends. Germline values: CDR1 GTSNPN, CDR2 SVGIG (reference sequence). The CDR3 spans 12 residues. The CDR3 region has the DNA TGTGCCTGGCGGCTGCGGGGGGGAGGCTACACCTTC. It codes for CAWRLRGGGYTF.

A single count supports this clone. This chain connects TRBV11-3 to TRBJ2-1; 8 positions agree with TRBD2. V lost 0 bases, J lost 10 bases, and 20 bases stayed unmatched. Germline assignment: CDR1 SGHNT and CDR2 YENEEA. This CDR3 is built from 19 residues. The CDR3 sequence: CASSLEGWFESGSGGEQFF. CDR3 in DNA: TGTGCCAGCAGCTTAGAAGGATGGTTTGAAAGCGGGAGTGGGGGAGAGCAGTTCTTC.

The J gene is TRBJ1-1, the V gene TRBV6-5; 8 positions match TRBD1. The junction had 4 bases not matched to a gene; V was cut back by 7 bases and J by 0 bases. The CDR3 covers 14 residues. Germline assignment: CDR1 MNHEY and CDR2 SVGAGI. CDR3 loop: CASTQDRVNTEAFF. The CDR3 DNA reads as TGTGCCAGCACTCAGGACAGGGTGAACACTGAAGCTTTCTTT.

The chain is built from TRBV14 and TRBJ2-4; tentative D call: TRBD1 (6 bases). The CDR3 is 15 residues long. Trimming shortened V by 6 bases and J by 9 bases, and 21 bases separated the two germline ends. Per germline, CDR1 SGHDN and CDR2 FVKESK. CDR3 coding DNA: TGTGCCAGCAGTCGCCGACAGGAAGTGGTAGGCATTCAGTACTTC. The encoded protein is CASSRRQEVVGIQYF.

This clone has a single count. The V gene is TRBV7-8, the J gene TRBJ1-1; TRBD1 is a possible D gene (6 bases). The length of the CDR3 is 15 residues. Deletions cut 4 bases from V and 0 bases from J, with 12 bases between. Germline-derived CDR1 and CDR2 are SGHVS and FQNEAQ. The CDR3 sequence is CASSSPAGVNTEAFF. The CDR3 DNA reads TGTGCCAGCAGCTCCCCGGCAGGGGTGAACACTGAAGCTTTCTTT.

The V call is TRBV27, the J call TRBJ2-1; 9 positions match TRBD2. The V and J ends lost 4 bases and 8 bases, in that order; junction bases with no gene match: 9. The CDR3 extends over 15 amino acids. The germline V gene encodes CDR1 MNHEY and CDR2 SMNVEV (reference sequence). This chain's CDR3 is CASSWLAGPSDEQFF. CDR3 nucleotides: TGTGCCAGCAGTTGGCTAGCGGGGCCCTCGGATGAGCAGTTCTTC.

The gene calls are TRBV7-6 and TRBJ1-6; 7 bases align to TRBD1. The J segment lost 6 bases and the V segment lost 1 base, leaving 9 bases of the junction unmatched. The CDR3 spans 17 residues. The germline V gene has CDR1 SGHVS and CDR2 FNYEAQ. For the CDR3, the DNA is TGTGCCAGCAGCTTAGGACATCGACAGGGAGCTAATTCACCCCTCCACTTT. Residues: CASSLGHRQGANSPLHF.

The chain links TRBV6-4 to TRBJ2-5, with TRBD2 as a possible D gene (6 bases). Trimming removed 4 bases from V and 7 bases from J, with 22 bases in between. This CDR3 region has 16 residues. The germline V gene encodes CDR1 MRHNA and CDR2 SNTAGT. The CDR3 DNA reads as TGTGCCAGCAGTGGCCCGGGCTCCTCCCCGCGGGGGACCCAGTACTTC. As protein: CASSGPGSSPRGTQYF.

This clone was counted between two and nine times. This chain joins TRBV11-2 and TRBJ1-2; possibly TRBD1 for D (6 bases). V lost 0 bases, J lost 2 bases, and 10 bases lay in between. In germline, CDR1 is SGHAT, CDR2 FQNNGV. The CDR3 runs to 15 residues. CDR3 nucleotides: TGTGCCAGCAGCTTAGAGGGGGCGGTCAACTATGGCTACACCTTC. It yields the protein CASSLEGAVNYGYTF.

V usage is TRBV6-4 and J usage is TRBJ1-1; 9 bases align to TRBD1. V shed 4 bases and J 12 bases; nucleotides not matched to a gene: 15. Germline lookup yields CDR1 MRHNA and CDR2 SNTAGT. The CDR3 is 15 residues long. CDR3 loop: CASSAGIGTGIRTFF. Written as DNA, the CDR3 is TGTGCCAGCAGTGCCGGGATAGGGACAGGGATTCGAACTTTCTTT.